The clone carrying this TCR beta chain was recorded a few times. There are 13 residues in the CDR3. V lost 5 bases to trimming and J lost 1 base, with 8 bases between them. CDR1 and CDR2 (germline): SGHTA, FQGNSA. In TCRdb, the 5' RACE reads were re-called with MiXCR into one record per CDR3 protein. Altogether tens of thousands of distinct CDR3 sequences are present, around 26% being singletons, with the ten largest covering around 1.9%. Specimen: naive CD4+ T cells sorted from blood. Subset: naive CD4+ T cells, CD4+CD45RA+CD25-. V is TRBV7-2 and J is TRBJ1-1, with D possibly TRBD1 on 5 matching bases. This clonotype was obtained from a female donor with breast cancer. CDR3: CASSRQSNTEAFF. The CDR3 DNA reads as TGTGCCAGCAGCCGACAGTCGAACACTGAAGCTTTCTTT. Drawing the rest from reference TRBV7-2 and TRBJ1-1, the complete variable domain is GAGVSQSPSNKVTEKGKDVELRCDPISGHTALYWYRQSLGQGLEFLIYFQGNSAPDKSGLPSDRFSAERTGGSVSTLTIQRTQQEDSAVYLCASSRQSNTEAFFGQGTRLTVV.